Listed here are 32 T cell receptor beta chains from one sample, sequenced in a study of blood T cells in healthy people across ages. Sample-barcoded 5' priming and a J-beta primer mix drove a second PCR of about 6 to 11 cycles. TCRdb re-derived calls from the 5' RACE reads in MiXCR, one entry per CDR3 protein. Found here are 790,000 or so distinct CDR3 sequences, 45% to 70% of them singletons; the top ten hold around 25%. Sequencing used blood. The receptors shown here come from a man between 35 and 55 years old in good health.

The chain has TRBV5-1 and TRBJ2-5; 10 bases align to TRBD2. Per the germline V gene, CDR1 is SGHRS and CDR2 is YFSETQ. This CDR3 has 17 residues. J lost 0 bases, V lost 1 base, and 6 bases had no gene match. The CDR3 loop reads CASSLIPSGRDQETQYF. The DNA of the CDR3 is TGCGCCAGCAGCTTGATCCCCAGCGGGAGGGACCAAGAGACCCAGTACTTC.

This clonotype was observed a few times. The chain couples TRBV28 to TRBJ2-5; D is unresolved. This CDR3 is built from 12 residues. CDR1 MDHEN and CDR2 SYDVKM come from the germline V gene. Trimming shortened V by 7 bases and J by 1 base, and 7 bases separated the two germline ends. The CDR3 sequence is CASTRVQETQYF. The CDR3 bases are TGTGCCAGCACCCGGGTCCAAGAGACCCAGTACTTC.

This chain links TRBV27 with TRBJ2-7; D remains unclear. The closer fit of TRBJ2-5 to the DNA end suggests the J call may be wrong. The CDR3 has 13 residues. CDR1 MNHEY and CDR2 SMNVEV come from the germline V gene (reference sequence). The CDR3 here is CASSLYSGETQYF. The CDR3 DNA is TGTGCCAGCAGTTTATATAGTGGCGAGACCCAGTACTTC.

Only one count was recorded for this clonotype. The DNA for the CDR3 is TGTGCCAGCAGCTTGAGACCGGGACAGGGTGATGAGCAGTACTTC. This gives the protein CASSLRPGQGDEQYF. The chain joins TRBV11-2 to TRBJ2-7; TRBD1 agrees at 9 bases. Germline CDR1 SGHAT, CDR2 FQNNGV. Germline trimming cut 3 bases from V and 7 bases from J; bases unmatched to any gene: 10. This CDR3 has 15 residues.

CDR3 sequence: CASSDSGGRYNEQFF. CDR3 coding DNA: TGTGCCAGCAGTGACTCAGGTGGGCGATACAATGAGCAGTTCTTC. J is TRBJ2-1 and V is TRBV12-3 or TRBV12-4; no definite D call. Trimming took 5 bases from V and 4 from J, leaving 15 bases between them. The CDR3 runs to 15 residues.

The chain links TRBV7-7 to TRBJ2-7; TRBD1 matches at 7 bases. In germline, CDR1 is SSHAT, CDR2 FNYEAQ (reference sequence). The CDR3 is 15 residues long. Germline trimming cut 5 bases from V and 3 bases from J; bases unmatched to any gene: 10. CDR3 DNA: TGTGCCAGCAGCCCAGGGGTCGGGACAGACTACGAGCAGTACTTC. Translated: CASSPGVGTDYEQYF.

The chain has TRBV29-1 and TRBJ2-5, with 7 bases fitting TRBD2. CDR1 and CDR2 (germline): SQVTM, ANQGSEA. Losses at the gene ends were 5 bases for V and 2 bases for J; bases not matched to a gene: 11. CDR3 size: 15 residues. The CDR3 sequence: CSVRDYRTQQETQYF. CDR3 nucleotides: TGCAGCGTTCGGGACTACCGGACCCAGCAAGAGACCCAGTACTTC.

The chain carries TRBV12-3 or TRBV12-4 and TRBJ2-1; maybe TRBD2 (6 bases). This CDR3 is 13 amino acids long. Trimming took off 6 bases at V and 8 bases at J, with 14 bases between the two ends. As DNA, the CDR3 is TGTGCCAGCAGCCAACTAGCCGTGCATGAGCAGTTCTTC. Its translation: CASSQLAVHEQFF.

This clonotype has a handful of counts. The V call is TRBV29-1, the J call TRBJ2-7, with 7 bases lining up with TRBD1. CDR3 size: 15 residues. Germline trimming cut 4 bases from V and 0 bases from J; bases unmatched to any gene: 9. Per germline, CDR1 SQVTM and CDR2 ANQGSEA. CDR3 sequence (DNA): TGCAGCGTTGTCCCTACAGGGGTGTACTCCTACGAGCAGTACTTC. This encodes CSVVPTGVYSYEQYF.

Here the CDR3 DNA reads TGTGCCACCAGCGAAACATTAGCCAAAAACATTCAGTACTTC. Amino acid sequence: CATSETLAKNIQYF. The J gene is TRBJ2-4, the V gene TRBV15; D unresolved. Germline V CDR1 and CDR2: LNHNV, YYDKDF (reference sequence). The V gene lost 5 bases and the J gene lost 0 bases, with 8 bases spanning the gap. The CDR3 spans 14 residues. Filled out from reference TRBV15 and TRBJ2-4, the complete variable domain reads DAMVIQNPRYQVTQFGKPVTLSCSQTLNHNVMYWYQQKSSQAPKLLFHYYDKDFNNEADTPDNFQSRRPNTSFCFLDIRSPGLGDTAMYLCATSETLAKNIQYFGAGTRLSVL.

Written as DNA, the CDR3 is TGCAGTGTCCCGGGACAGGTTCTCTACGAGCAGTACTTC. It encodes CSVPGQVLYEQYF. The V and J genes are TRBV20-1 and TRBJ2-7; 8 bases agree with TRBD1. The V and J ends lost 7 bases and 3 bases, in that order; junction bases with no gene match: 8. Germline V gene lookup returns CDR1 DFQATT and CDR2 SNEGSKA (reference sequence). The CDR3 spans 13 residues.

This clonotype was observed at least ten times. The rearrangement links TRBV25-1 to TRBJ2-3; D ambiguous. Trimming shortened V by 4 bases and J by 4 bases, and 3 bases separated the two germline ends. This CDR3 comprises 11 residues. Per the germline V gene, CDR1 is MGHDK and CDR2 is SYGVNS. For the CDR3, the DNA is TGTGCCAGCAGTGTCCCAGATACGCAGTATTTT. This encodes CASSVPDTQYF.

The V call is TRBV7-9, the J call TRBJ2-7; tentatively, D is TRBD1 (5 bases). V was shortened by 1 base and J by 2 bases, with 12 bases between the two germline ends. Germline values: CDR1 SEHNR, CDR2 FQNEAQ (reference sequence). This CDR3 contains 15 residues. The CDR3 coding sequence is TGTGCCAGCAGCTTAGGTGCTCGGACAACCTACGAGCAGTACTTC. It is translated as CASSLGARTTYEQYF. Looking up the rest from reference TRBV7-9 and TRBJ2-7 gives the full variable domain: DTGVSQNPRHKITKRGQNVTFRCDPISEHNRLYWYRQTLGQGPEFLTYFQNEAQLEKSRLLSDRFSAERPKGSFSTLEIQRTEQGDSAMYLCASSLGARTTYEQYFGPGTRLTVT.

This clonotype was counted only a few times. This sequence joins TRBV9 and TRBJ2-5; 14 nucleotides line up with TRBD2. The CDR3 length is 19 residues. The germline gives CDR1 SGDLS, CDR2 YYNGEE. Trimming cost V 4 bases and J 6 bases; bases outside gene matches: 17. CDR3 nucleotide sequence: TGTGCCAGCAGCTTGGGACTAGCGGGAGAGGCCAGGGGGACGAAGACCCAGTACTTC. It is translated as CASSLGLAGEARGTKTQYF.

The CDR3 nucleotides read TGTGCCAGCAGCGTAGGGGGGGGTAGGGGCCCAATTGATTTAACAGATACGCAGTATTTT. This codes for CASSVGGGRGPIDLTDTQYF. The chain recombines TRBV9 with TRBJ2-3, with 7 bases lining up with TRBD2. The CDR3 spans 20 residues. After removal of 0 bases from V and 3 bases from J, the junction contained 19 bases not matched to a gene. Germline V gene lookup returns CDR1 SGDLS and CDR2 YYNGEE.

This sequence joins TRBV7-6 and TRBJ1-6; D gene ambiguous. CDR1 and CDR2 from the germline V gene are SGHVS and FNYEAQ. This CDR3 has 17 amino acids. The germline V and J ends were trimmed by 2 bases and 0 bases, with 11 bases remaining between them. The CDR3 loop reads CASSLSTLSSYNSPLHF. The CDR3 DNA follows: TGTGCCAGCAGCTTATCCACGCTGAGCTCCTATAATTCACCCCTCCACTTT. Variable domain in full (rest from reference TRBV7-6 and TRBJ1-6): GAGVSQSPRYKVTKRGQDVALRCDPISGHVSLYWYRQALGQGPEFLTYFNYEAQQDKSGLPNDRFSAERPEGSISTLTIQRTEQRDSAMYRCASSLSTLSSYNSPLHFGNGTRLTVT.

The chain carries TRBV5-1 and TRBJ2-3, with 8 positions matching TRBD1. The J segment lost 5 bases and the V segment lost 3 bases, leaving 8 bases of the junction unmatched. The CDR3 runs to 15 residues. CDR1 is SGHRS and CDR2 is YFSETQ in the germline V gene. In DNA, the CDR3 is TGCGCCAGCAGCTCCGGACAGGGATTCGGAGATACGCAGTATTTT. Its protein is CASSSGQGFGDTQYF.

The rearrangement links TRBV12-3 or TRBV12-4 to TRBJ2-3; the D is unclear. The CDR3 is made up of 19 amino acids. Trimming took off 2 bases at V and 5 bases at J, with 26 bases between the two ends. The CDR3 bases are TGTGCCAGCAGTTTACGTCTAAGAATTCGAAAGGTCCGGTTAGATACGCAGTATTTT. Its protein is CASSLRLRIRKVRLDTQYF.

This clonotype was observed a handful of times. An end of the junction does not agree with germline; a read error may underlie this. V usage is TRBV5-1 and J usage is TRBJ2-1, with TRBD1 matching 9 bases. CDR3 length equals 15 residues. Germline CDR1 SGHRS, CDR2 YFSETQ. CDR3 sequence reads: CASSSGQGTYNEQFF. DNA for the CDR3: TGTGCCAGCAGCTCGGGACAGGGAACCTACAATGAGCAGTTCTTC.

This chain links TRBV5-1 with TRBJ2-6, with 8 bases lining up with TRBD1. The CDR3 has 16 residues. The trim removed 1 base at V and 2 bases at J, leaving 2 bases unmatched. CDR1 is SGHRS, CDR2 YFSETQ, per germline. The DNA for the CDR3 is TGCGCCAGCAGCTTGCAGGGGGCTACTGGGGCCAACGTCCTGACTTTC. The encoded protein is CASSLQGATGANVLTF. The full variable domain, rest sourced from reference TRBV5-1 and TRBJ2-6, is KAGVTQTPRYLIKTRGQQVTLSCSPISGHRSVSWYQQTPGQGLQFLFEYFSETQRNKGNFPGRFSGRQFSNSRSEMNVSTLELGDSALYLCASSLQGATGANVLTFGAGSRLTVL.

The chain is built from TRBV11-2 and TRBJ2-1; no clear D. V was shortened by 0 bases and J by 5 bases, with 11 bases between the two germline ends. The CDR3 runs to 15 residues. CDR1 and CDR2 (germline): SGHAT, FQNNGV. In nucleotides, the CDR3 is TGTGCCAGCAGCTTAGATTTAGGACGGCACAATGAGCAGTTCTTC. This translates into CASSLDLGRHNEQFF.

This clonotype is a singleton in its sample. This chain connects TRBV29-1 to TRBJ2-4; D remains unclear. The ends were cut back, 4 bases at V and 13 bases at J, with 20 bases in the middle. Per germline, CDR1 SQVTM and CDR2 ANQGSEA. This CDR3 contains 13 residues. The CDR3 spells CSVGGHRANEQYF. CDR3 sequence (DNA): TGCAGCGTTGGCGGCCATCGAGCAAATGAGCAGTACTTC.

This clonotype was detected only a few times. This rearrangement joins TRBV7-2 to TRBJ2-7; a weak D match, TRBD1 (6 bases). Trimming took off 1 base at V and 4 bases at J, with 14 bases between the two ends. Germline-derived CDR1 and CDR2 are SGHTA and FQGNSA. There are 15 residues in the CDR3. CDR3 amino acids: CASSLDPGQEYEQYF. The CDR3 bases are TGTGCCAGCAGCTTAGACCCGGGACAAGAGTACGAGCAGTACTTC.

In its sample, this clonotype was seen a few times. The gene calls are TRBV3-1 and TRBJ2-7; 9 bases align to TRBD2. The V gene's germline CDR1 is LGHDT and CDR2 YNNKEL (reference sequence). CDR3 size: 14 residues. The trim removed 0 bases at V and 10 bases at J, leaving 7 bases unmatched. In DNA, the CDR3 is TGTGCCAGCAGCCAAGATGGACTAGCGAGAAACCAGTACTTC. Encoded protein: CASSQDGLARNQYF.

The table lists this clonotype with a few counts. The rearrangement links TRBV6-2 or TRBV6-3 to TRBJ2-7; no clear D. Germline V CDR1 and CDR2: MNHEY, SVGEGT. The CDR3 extends over 17 amino acids. Trimming pared 1 base from V and 0 bases from J, leaving 16 bases between. CDR3 coding DNA: TGTGCCAGCAGTTACTATGTCGTTTGGGGTAGCTCCTACGAGCAGTACTTC. This sequence encodes CASSYYVVWGSSYEQYF.

The genes are TRBV5-5 and TRBJ1-6; a possible D gene is TRBD1 (6 bases). This CDR3 region has 15 residues. Germline CDR1 is SGHKS and CDR2 is YYEKEE (reference sequence). V gave up 1 base and J gave up 3 bases, with 8 bases separating them. CDR3 sequence: CASSLKDSYNSPLHF. The CDR3 DNA follows: TGTGCCAGCAGCTTGAAGGACAGCTATAATTCACCCCTCCACTTT.

Note on this clonotype: This may be a read error, as it is one base from a much larger clone. This chain uses TRBV10-3 with TRBJ2-3; D may correspond to TRBD1 or TRBD2 (5 bases each). V was pared by 10 bases and J by 3 bases, with 17 bases between. Per the germline V gene, CDR1 is ENHRY and CDR2 is SYGVKD. This CDR3 has 14 residues. CDR3 sequence reads: CATTERKRTDTQYF. CDR3 DNA sequence: TGTGCCACGACAGAGCGGAAGAGAACAGATACGCAGTATTTT.

The chain joins TRBV5-1 to TRBJ2-4, with D tentatively TRBD1 (5 bases). Trimming removed 4 bases from V and 7 bases from J, with 18 bases in between. Germline V CDR1 and CDR2: SGHRS, YFSETQ. The CDR3 loop spans 15 amino acids. In nucleotides, the CDR3 is TGCGCCAGCAGCCCCGATTCAGGGTTTGCGAACATTCAGTACTTC. Its protein is CASSPDSGFANIQYF.

The V call is TRBV6-1, the J call TRBJ1-1; D may be TRBD1 (5 bases). V lost 4 bases and J 2 bases, leaving 17 bases between the germline ends. This CDR3 is 16 amino acids long. CDR1 and CDR2 (germline): MNHNS, SASEGT. The CDR3 nucleotides read TGTGCCAGCAGTGCGGGACTTCTACCACTCAACACTGAAGCTTTCTTT. Amino acids: CASSAGLLPLNTEAFF.

The chain recombines TRBV12-3 or TRBV12-4 with TRBJ1-2, with 11 bases fitting TRBD1. The CDR3 spans 14 residues. The ends lost 6 bases at V and 7 bases at J; junction bases unmatched: 7. CDR3 amino acids: CASRQGTGGVGYTF. The CDR3 DNA is TGTGCCAGCAGACAAGGGACAGGGGGGGTTGGCTACACCTTC.

The genes are TRBV6-4 and TRBJ1-6, with D possibly being TRBD1 (5 bases). Between the trimmed V and J ends, which lost 4 bases and 0 bases, there was a span of 10 bases. CDR1 and CDR2 from the germline V gene are MRHNA and SNTAGT. The CDR3 covers 16 residues. The CDR3 region is CASSVTASSYNSPLHF. In DNA form, the CDR3 reads TGTGCCAGCAGTGTGACAGCGAGCTCCTATAATTCACCCCTCCACTTT.

This rearrangement joins TRBV28 to TRBJ2-4; a weak D match, TRBD1 (6 bases). Trimming cost V 7 bases and J 6 bases, with 28 bases left between them. The CDR3 is made up of 18 amino acids. Germline V gene lookup returns CDR1 MDHEN and CDR2 SYDVKM. CDR3 nucleotides: TGTGCCAGCAACTTCAGGGGTTTTCGAGGCAGCGCCTTAAACATTCAGTACTTC. Translating it yields CASNFRGFRGSALNIQYF.